This entry concerns a single T cell receptor (beta chain). Its antigen remains unknown. The data are from a study of blood T cells in healthy people across ages. The study's findings and limits: Per million T cells, the diversity of TCR beta decreased roughly linearly as age advanced.

Every sample yielded at least 6.5 million isolated PBMCs. For the second PCR, which ran for about 6 to 12 cycles, a sample-barcoded 5' primer and a J-beta primer mix were used. Each cDNA molecule was tagged by a template-switch adaptor with 12 random nucleotides. TCRdb reprocessed the 5' RACE reads via MiXCR and lists one record per CDR3 protein. The profile shows 890,000 or so distinct CDR3 sequences, less than 80% of them singletons. Per the germline V gene, CDR1 is SGHTA and CDR2 is FQGNSA. V shed 5 bases and J shed 0 bases, with 17 bases lying between them. The CDR3 spans 17 residues. This TCR came from a man in his thirties or forties in good health. V and J are TRBV7-2 and TRBJ2-1; D unclear. What was sequenced was blood. CDR3: CASSPPSGFSSYNEQFF. CDR3 DNA: TGTGCCAGCAGCCCCCCCTCCGGGTTTAGCTCCTACAATGAGCAGTTCTTC.